The 28 T cell receptor beta chains below were found in one sample sequenced in a study of cytomegalovirus exposure and HLA in healthy donors. The PCR employed 60 Vbeta primers together with 13 Jbeta primers. Some clones are missing from TCRdb's copy, which holds only in-frame ones; the method was immunoSEQ multiplex PCR. The sample holds around 200,000 clones, 85% seen once. The material sequenced was PBMCs. The receptor set was obtained from a woman aged 45-59 years in good health and CMV-seronegative.

The rearrangement joins TRBV19 to TRBJ2-1; 14 positions match TRBD2. This CDR3 is built from 18 residues. Germline CDR1 and CDR2: LNHDA and SQIVND (reference sequence). V lost 5 bases, J lost 7 bases, and 13 bases stayed unmatched. The CDR3 is CASSPRTSGRSTGNEQFF. CDR3 in DNA: TGTGCCAGTAGTCCCCGGACTAGCGGGAGGAGTACGGGAAATGAGCAGTTCTTC. The full variable domain, its missing parts supplied by reference TRBV19 and TRBJ2-1, is DGGITQSPKYLFRKEGQNVTLSCEQNLNHDAMYWYRQDPGQGLRLIYYSQIVNDFQKGDIAEGYSVSREKKESFPLTVTSAQKNPTAFYLCASSPRTSGRSTGNEQFFGPGTRLTVL.

Note on this clone: This specimen includes other DNA sequences encoding the same CDR3. The chain carries TRBV7-3 and TRBJ2-3, with D tentatively TRBD1 (6 bases). The CDR3 is made up of 14 amino acids. The V and J ends lost 3 bases and 3 bases respectively, with 10 bases between them. Per the germline V gene, CDR1 is SGHTA and CDR2 is FQGTGA. CDR3 in amino acids: CASSLQGSTDTQYF. DNA for the CDR3: TGTGCCAGCAGCTTGCAGGGGTCGACAGATACGCAGTATTTT.

The chain uses TRBV5-1 and TRBJ2-3; 9 bases align to TRBD2. Germline values: CDR1 SGHRS, CDR2 YFSETQ. J lost 4 bases, V lost 3 bases, and 15 bases had no gene match. This CDR3 is 18 amino acids long. The CDR3 region is CASSSSRSGTSRSDTQYF. The CDR3 bases are TGCGCCAGCAGCTCTTCCCGCTCCGGGACTAGCAGATCAGATACGCAGTATTTT. Based on the CDR3 plus reference TRBV5-1 and TRBJ2-3, the full variable domain is KAGVTQTPRYLIKTRGQQVTLSCSPISGHRSVSWYQQTPGQGLQFLFEYFSETQRNKGNFPGRFSGRQFSNSRSEMNVSTLELGDSALYLCASSSSRSGTSRSDTQYFGPGTRLTVL.

The V gene is TRBV5-6, the J gene TRBJ2-1; TRBD2 aligns across 11 bases. Germline values: CDR1 SGHDT, CDR2 YYEEEE. The junction had 5 bases not matched to a gene; V was cut back by 3 bases and J by 3 bases. This CDR3 spans 16 amino acids. CDR3 sequence: CASSYLAGGIYNEQFF. CDR3 nucleotides: TGTGCCAGCAGCTATTTAGCGGGAGGGATCTACAATGAGCAGTTCTTC.

This sequence joins TRBV6-5 and TRBJ1-2; 7 nucleotides match TRBD1. Germline CDR1 reads MNHEY; CDR2 reads SVGAGI. The length of the CDR3 is 14 residues. The V and J ends lost 5 bases and 5 bases, in that order; junction bases with no gene match: 8. Here the CDR3 DNA reads TGTGCCAGCAGTCGCTTCGACAGGGATTATGGCTACACCTTC. Translated: CASSRFDRDYGYTF.

This chain links TRBV7-3 with TRBJ2-1, with unresolved D. The CDR3 is 15 residues long. Between the trimmed V and J ends, which lost 2 bases and 0 bases, there was a span of 8 bases. CDR1 SGHTA and CDR2 FQGTGA come from the germline V gene. Here the CDR3 DNA reads TGTGCCAGCAGCTTAGAACGCAGCTCCTACAATGAGCAGTTCTTC. As protein: CASSLERSSYNEQFF. Combining the CDR3 with reference TRBV7-3 and TRBJ2-1 gives the whole variable domain GAGVSQTPSNKVTEKGKYVELRCDPISGHTALYWYRQSLGQGPEFLIYFQGTGAADDSGLPNDRFFAVRPEGSVSTLKIQRTERGDSAVYLCASSLERSSYNEQFFGPGTRLTVL.

The rearrangement uses TRBV2 and TRBJ1-1; TRBD1 agrees at 9 bases. CDR1 and CDR2 (germline): SNHLY, FYNNEI. The V gene end was trimmed by 6 bases and the J gene end by 4 bases; junction bases not matched to a gene: 9. This CDR3 has 15 residues. CDR3 nucleotide sequence: TGTGCCAGCAGAAATACAGGGGGCGCGGGCACTGAAGCTTTCTTT. It is translated as CASRNTGGAGTEAFF.

The genes are TRBV10-1 and TRBJ1-1; D uncertain. Looked up from germline, CDR1 is WNHNN and CDR2 is SYGVQD (reference sequence). This CDR3 comprises 11 residues. V lost 3 bases and J 7 bases, leaving 6 bases between the germline ends. DNA of the CDR3: TGCGCCAGCAGTGACGGGTATGAAGCTTTCTTT. It yields the protein CASSDGYEAFF.

V gene TRBV29-1 combines with J gene TRBJ2-2, with D perhaps matching TRBD2 (6 bases). This CDR3 is built from 14 residues. Per the germline V gene, CDR1 is SQVTM and CDR2 is ANQGSEA. V dropped 4 bases and J dropped 4 bases, with 13 bases sitting between them. Here the CDR3 reads CSVGVGRVTGELFF. The CDR3 DNA follows: TGCAGCGTTGGAGTCGGGAGAGTCACCGGGGAGCTGTTTTTT.

The V call is TRBV18, the J call TRBJ2-1, with TRBD2 matching over 13 bases. V trimming: 3 bases; J trimming: 6 bases; junction bases outside the gene matches: 8. CDR1 and CDR2 from the germline V gene are KGHSH and LQKENI. The CDR3 has 17 amino acids. CDR3 sequence reads: CASSPIGTSGTPNEQFF. The CDR3 DNA reads TGTGCCAGCTCACCTATCGGGACTAGCGGGACGCCCAATGAGCAGTTCTTC.

The rearrangement links TRBV11-2 to TRBJ2-1; the D gene is possibly TRBD2 (6 bases). The germline CDR1 and CDR2 sequences are SGHAT and FQNNGV. The CDR3 length is 14 residues. With 8 bases removed from V and 4 bases from J, the gap between germline ends came to 15 bases. The CDR3 DNA reads as TGTGCCAGCGGGCCGGGAGTAACTTACAATGAGCAGTTCTTC. Translated: CASGPGVTYNEQFF.

V and J are TRBV10-3 and TRBJ2-5, with TRBD2 matching 10 bases. The J call may be wrong; the DNA end is better matched by TRBJ2-7. Germline CDR1 is ENHRY and CDR2 is SYGVKD. CDR3 length: 16 residues. CDR3 coding DNA: TGTGCCATCAGTGATGCTAGCGGGAGTGGTGACTACGAGCAGTACTTC. This encodes CAISDASGSGDYEQYF.

The chain links TRBV28 to TRBJ2-7; 10 positions agree with TRBD2. The V and J ends lost 7 bases and 0 bases, in that order; junction bases with no gene match: 6. CDR1 and CDR2 from the germline V gene are MDHEN and SYDVKM. This CDR3 region has 15 residues. CDR3 sequence reads: CASTILAGSSYEQYF. As DNA, the CDR3 is TGTGCCAGCACAATACTAGCGGGGAGCTCCTACGAGCAGTACTTC.

This clone was counted a single time. The chain joins TRBV5-1 to TRBJ2-1; TRBD2 agrees at 8 bases. Germline V gene sequence: CDR1 SGHRS, CDR2 YFSETQ. V trimming: 6 bases; J trimming: 7 bases; junction bases outside the gene matches: 21. The CDR3 contains 18 residues. The CDR3 reads CASNLGSLGAGGVNEQFF. The CDR3 region has the DNA TGCGCCAGCAACCTTGGAAGCCTAGGGGCGGGGGGAGTGAATGAGCAGTTCTTC.

This chain uses TRBV18 with TRBJ2-7; maybe TRBD2 (6 bases). Germline V CDR1 and CDR2: KGHSH, LQKENI. Trimming took 0 bases from V and 5 from J, leaving 11 bases between them. The CDR3 consists of 14 residues. The CDR3 DNA reads as TGTGCCAGCTCACCACCGACGGGGGTCGACGAGCAGTACTTC. Translating gives CASSPPTGVDEQYF.

The rearrangement uses TRBV13 and TRBJ2-7; 10 bases map to TRBD1. The V gene end was trimmed by 0 bases and the J gene end by 6 bases; junction bases not matched to a gene: 8. The germline V gene encodes CDR1 PRHDT and CDR2 FYEKMQ (reference sequence). The CDR3 has 16 residues. CDR3: CASSLGRQGAPFEQYF. The CDR3, as DNA: TGTGCCAGCAGCTTAGGCAGACAGGGGGCGCCCTTCGAGCAGTACTTC.

This chain joins TRBV4-3 and TRBJ2-1, with a possible D match to TRBD2 (6 bases). The V end lost 0 bases, the J end lost 2 bases, and 8 bases lay between the germline ends. The V gene's germline CDR1 is LGHNA and CDR2 YSLEER. The CDR3 loop spans 15 amino acids. CDR3 sequence: CASSQDREPYNEQFF. CDR3 nucleotide sequence: TGCGCCAGCAGCCAAGACCGGGAGCCCTACAATGAGCAGTTCTTC.

CDR3 coding DNA: TGTGCCAGCAGCGCACAACAGGGGGCGGTTGGCTATGGCTACACCTTC. It is translated as CASSAQQGAVGYGYTF. The chain has TRBV7-8 and TRBJ1-2, with 9 bases fitting TRBD1. The CDR3 is made up of 16 amino acids. Germline V gene data show CDR1 as SGHVS and CDR2 as FQNEAQ. V lost 5 bases, J lost 4 bases, and 11 bases stayed unmatched.

The chain links TRBV5-4 to TRBJ2-2; TRBD2 matches 10 bases. Germline V CDR1 and CDR2: SGHNT, YYREEE (reference sequence). The CDR3 extends over 15 amino acids. The V and J ends lost 6 bases and 4 bases, in that order; junction bases with no gene match: 6. The CDR3 reads CASTSGLAATGELFF. The CDR3 DNA reads TGTGCCAGCACCTCCGGACTAGCGGCCACCGGGGAGCTGTTTTTT.

The chain has TRBV11-2 and TRBJ2-1; 8 bases line up with TRBD2. Germline V gene lookup returns CDR1 SGHAT and CDR2 FQNNGV. The V segment lost 2 bases and the J segment 2 bases; nucleotides outside the gene matches: 2. The CDR3 runs to 15 residues. In DNA form, the CDR3 reads TGTGCCAGCAGCTTACGGGAGGGAGCCTACAATGAGCAGTTCTTC. Translated, it gives CASSLREGAYNEQFF.

The chain recombines TRBV27 with TRBJ2-3, with D unclear. Germline V gene lookup returns CDR1 MNHEY and CDR2 SMNVEV (reference sequence). Trimming left V 0 bases short and J 2 bases short, with 9 bases between. The CDR3 consists of 15 residues. This CDR3 reads CASSLSMLVTDTQYF. CDR3 nucleotide sequence: TGTGCCAGCAGTTTATCGATGCTAGTCACAGATACGCAGTATTTT.

The CDR3 sequence is CASSYSTSGTGELFF. CDR3 bases: TGTGCCAGCAGTTACTCGACTAGTGGCACCGGGGAGCTGTTTTTT. The rearrangement joins TRBV6-6 to TRBJ2-2; TRBD2 might be the D (6 bases). Trimming left V 0 bases short and J 4 bases short, with 9 bases between. CDR1 and CDR2 from the germline V gene are MNHNY and SVGAGI (reference sequence). The CDR3 runs 15 residues.

Of note for this clone: At one end the junction does not follow the germline gene, possibly because of a read error. The rearrangement links TRBV7-9 to TRBJ2-7; 8 positions agree with TRBD1. The germline V gene has CDR1 SEHNR and CDR2 FQNEAQ (reference sequence). The length of the CDR3 is 13 residues. The DNA of the CDR3 is TGTTCCAGCAGCTTCGGACAGGGCTACGAGCAGTACTTC. It translates to CSSSFGQGYEQYF.

Only one count was recorded for this clone. This chain uses TRBV4-2 with TRBJ2-3; D unclear. Per the germline V gene, CDR1 is LGHNA and CDR2 is YNFKEQ. Trimming left V 1 base short and J 2 bases short, with 13 bases between. This CDR3 has 16 amino acids. The CDR3 spells CASSQGSDSLTDTQYF. In nucleotides, the CDR3 is TGTGCCAGCAGCCAAGGTAGTGACTCCCTCACAGATACGCAGTATTTT.

V gene TRBV18 combines with J gene TRBJ2-7; 7 nucleotides match TRBD2. The CDR3 is made up of 16 amino acids. Trimming at V came to 0 bases and at J to 6 bases, leaving 11 bases not matched to a gene. Germline-derived CDR1 and CDR2 are KGHSH and LQKENI. CDR3 loop: CASSPPGSSGNVEQYF. Here the CDR3 DNA reads TGTGCCAGCTCACCACCCGGGAGCAGCGGGAACGTCGAGCAGTACTTC.

This clone was recorded once. The CDR3 coding sequence is TGTGCCAGCAGTTCCCAGGGACAGGGGGCCAGAAACACCATATATTTT. It encodes CASSSQGQGARNTIYF. J is TRBJ1-3 and V is TRBV6-5, with TRBD1 matching over 12 bases. The CDR3 covers 16 residues. The V and J ends lost 4 bases and 5 bases, in that order; junction bases with no gene match: 6. The germline gives CDR1 MNHEY, CDR2 SVGAGI.

This clone was detected only once. V is TRBV19 and J is TRBJ1-1; no clear D gene. CDR1 and CDR2 from the germline V gene are LNHDA and SQIVND (reference sequence). The CDR3 is 15 residues long. Trimming left V 10 bases short and J 7 bases short, with 25 bases between. This CDR3 reads CATRRGSYAEVEAFF. CDR3 nucleotide sequence: TGTGCCACCCGACGTGGGTCCTATGCTGAGGTTGAAGCTTTCTTT.

V is TRBV5-8 and J is TRBJ1-2, with D possibly being TRBD1 (5 bases). The germline gives CDR1 SGHTS, CDR2 YDEGEE. V gave up 4 bases and J gave up 4 bases, with 17 bases separating them. The CDR3 spans 15 residues. CDR3 sequence reads: CASSLLNTGVYGYTF. CDR3 bases: TGTGCCAGCAGCCTATTAAATACAGGAGTCTATGGCTACACCTTC.